The 14 T cell receptor beta chains listed next were all sequenced from one sample in a study of T cells in localized non-small cell lung cancer. Generated by immunoSEQ multiplex PCR, the TCRdb table keeps only in-frame clones and is missing some. The table records around 1,500 clones, approximately 29% of them present only once. Sequenced here: normal lung tissue next to the tumor, sampled before any cancer treatment. These receptors were taken from a woman aged 40-75 years with stage III lung adenocarcinoma.

This rearrangement joins TRBV11-3 to TRBJ1-4; a possible D gene is TRBD1 (6 bases). The CDR3 length is 14 residues. V dropped 5 bases and J dropped 7 bases, with 14 bases sitting between them. From germline, CDR1 is SGHNT and CDR2 YENEEA. The CDR3 DNA reads as TGTGCCAGCAGCGCCTCAGGGGTGGCTGAAAAACTGTTTTTT. Translation gives CASSASGVAEKLFF.

This clone was counted a few times. The read finishes 1 residue shy of the CDR3 end, and the germline J gene is used to complete it. The chain employs TRBV10-3 and TRBJ2-1, with D unresolved. V lost 2 bases to trimming and J lost 4 bases, with 6 bases between them. Germline V lookup: CDR1 ENHRY, CDR2 SYGVKD. This CDR3 contains 13 residues. The covered CDR3 bases are TGTGCCATCAGTGAGGACGGTTACAATGAGCAGTTC. Its protein product is CAISEDGYNEQF. The whole CDR3 is CAISEDGYNEQFF.

This clone is medium-sized by share. The chain's CDR3 is CASSSGQGGSYEQYF. The CDR3 DNA reads TGTGCCAGCAGCTCGGGACAGGGAGGATCCTACGAGCAGTACTTC. The rearrangement uses TRBV6-8 and TRBJ2-7, with 9 positions matching TRBD1. The CDR3 extends over 15 amino acids. Germline CDR1 is MNHGY and CDR2 is SAAAGT. Unmatched junction bases numbered 7, after V lost 6 bases and J lost 1 base.

The chain recombines TRBV9 with TRBJ1-6; unclear D gene. V was pared by 0 bases and J by 7 bases, with 11 bases between. Germline V gene sequence: CDR1 SGDLS, CDR2 YYNGEE. CDR3 length equals 15 residues. Here the CDR3 DNA reads TGTGCCAGCAGCGTAGCTGGGGTTGGAAATTCACCCCTCCACTTT. Translated: CASSVAGVGNSPLHF.

This clone was observed a few times. The chain combines TRBV6-8 with TRBJ2-5, with D possibly TRBD2 on 5 matching bases. Trimming cost V 5 bases and J 10 bases, with 17 bases left between them. The CDR3 loop spans 13 amino acids. Germline loops: CDR1 MNHGY, CDR2 SAAAGT. The chain's CDR3 is CASSPAGARDQYF. The DNA of the CDR3 is TGTGCCAGCAGTCCGGCGGGTGCCCGGGACCAGTACTTC.

The chain joins TRBV14 to TRBJ1-2; perhaps TRBD1 as D (6 bases). The CDR3 runs 15 residues. Trimming pared 1 base from V and 6 bases from J, leaving 15 bases between. The germline CDR1 and CDR2 sequences are SGHDN and FVKESK. CDR3 in amino acids: CASSQVIGGANGYTF. CDR3 nucleotides: TGTGCCAGCAGCCAAGTGATTGGGGGGGCCAATGGCTACACCTTC.

Turning to this clone: An end of the junction does not agree with germline; a read error may underlie this. This chain connects TRBV6-8 to TRBJ2-3; 11 positions match TRBD2. This CDR3 has 16 amino acids. Germline CDR1 MNHGY, CDR2 SAAAGT. As DNA, the CDR3 is TGTGCCAGCAGTGACTCAGGGACTAGCGGCGCAGATACGCAGTATTTT. It codes for CASSDSGTSGADTQYF.

This chain uses TRBV28 with TRBJ2-7; 12 bases align to TRBD2. This CDR3 has 15 residues. Germline V gives CDR1 MDHEN, CDR2 SYDVKM. V lost 4 bases to trimming and J lost 2 bases; unmatched junction nucleotides: 3. CDR3 loop: CASSSPSGRAYEQYF. CDR3 DNA sequence: TGTGCCAGCAGTTCGCCTAGCGGGAGGGCCTACGAGCAGTACTTC.

This chain uses TRBV18 with TRBJ1-2; D is undetermined. V lost 2 bases and J 4 bases, leaving 8 bases between the germline ends. CDR3 length: 13 residues. Germline V gene lookup returns CDR1 KGHSH and CDR2 LQKENI. As DNA, the CDR3 is TGTGCCAGCTCACCAGTTACCGTCTATGGCTACACCTTC. It is translated as CASSPVTVYGYTF.

This clone has more than one count but fewer than ten. This chain links TRBV11-3 with TRBJ1-2; possible D gene TRBD1, 6 bases. Trimming removed 5 bases at V and 3 bases at J, with 13 bases between. This CDR3 comprises 14 residues. Germline CDR1 SGHNT, CDR2 YENEEA. This CDR3 is CASSPRAGDYGYTF. The CDR3 bases are TGTGCCAGCAGCCCTAGGGCAGGGGACTATGGCTACACCTTC.

This clone was detected only a few times. V is TRBV6-1 and J is TRBJ1-4, with D unclear. The CDR3 runs to 20 residues. Germline V gene data show CDR1 as MNHNS and CDR2 as SASEGT. V was trimmed by 0 bases and J by 1 base, leaving 21 bases between them. CDR3 DNA: TGTGCCAGCAGTGAAGCGGAATACCGCCCCGGGCGGGTAACTAATGAAAAACTGTTTTTT. Residues: CASSEAEYRPGRVTNEKLFF.

This clone is labeled medium-sized. The CDR3 coding sequence is TGTGCCATCAGGGCCTCTCAGGGGCTAGCGCAGAATGAGCAGTTCTTC. Its translation is CAIRASQGLAQNEQFF. The V gene is TRBV6-8, the J gene TRBJ2-1; D is possibly TRBD1 or TRBD2 (6 bases each). Trimming pared 10 bases from V and 7 bases from J, leaving 26 bases between. Germline lookup yields CDR1 MNHGY and CDR2 SAAAGT. This CDR3 is built from 16 residues.

V usage is TRBV28 and J usage is TRBJ2-5; D is unresolved. Germline V gene lookup returns CDR1 MDHEN and CDR2 SYDVKM. The CDR3 totals 12 residues. V lost 7 bases and J lost 1, with 7 bases in between. CDR3 loop: CASMGAQETQYF. The CDR3 coding sequence is TGTGCCAGCATGGGTGCCCAAGAGACCCAGTACTTC.

This clone was seen a handful of times. This rearrangement joins TRBV11-3 to TRBJ2-7; tentatively, D is TRBD1 or TRBD2 (5 bases each). V lost 5 bases and J 3 bases, leaving 14 bases between the germline ends. The CDR3 has 14 residues. Germline V CDR1 and CDR2: SGHNT, YENEEA. CDR3 DNA: TGTGCCAGCAGCCGAACTCGGGACGGCTACGAGCAGTACTTC. Protein product: CASSRTRDGYEQYF.